This TCR beta chain was obtained from a study of blood T cell repertoires in COVID-19. V dropped 5 bases and J dropped 5 bases, with 8 bases sitting between them. CDR3 length: 11 amino acids. Germline CDR1 and CDR2: DFQATT and SNEGSKA (reference sequence). Assay used: immunoSEQ multiplex PCR; TCRdb lists only in-frame clones, some missing. The data hold about 200,000 clones, with 86% observed a single time. This chain connects TRBV20-1 to TRBJ2-3; possible D gene TRBD1, 6 bases. Sequencing was done on a sample of PBMCs or T cells enriched from blood (not recorded which). This clonotype was obtained from a man in his forties with acute COVID-19. DNA of the CDR3: TGCAGTGCTTGGGGGCTAGATACGCAGTATTTT. Its translation: CSAWGLDTQYF.